Shown below are 19 T cell receptor beta chains from a single sample sequenced in a study of OX40 agonist ivuxolimab in advanced cancers. Produced via immunoSEQ multiplex PCR; TCRdb's table is partial and in-frame only. The sample consists of roughly 79,000 clones, about 92% of them appearing once. Sequenced here: CD4+ or CD8+ T cells sorted from blood, sampled in a trial of the OX40 agonist ivuxolimab. The receptor source for this set is an adult with an advanced solid tumor such as melanoma, head and neck, liver or kidney cancer.

V usage is TRBV7-3 and J usage is TRBJ2-1; perhaps TRBD1 as D (5 bases). The CDR3 runs 15 residues. V gave up 0 bases and J gave up 12 bases, with 18 bases separating them. Germline CDR1 reads SGHTA; CDR2 reads FQGTGA. The CDR3, as DNA: TGTGCCAGCAGCTTAACCCCTAGGGGCCCTATGTGGCAGTTCTTC. It translates to CASSLTPRGPMWQFF.

J is TRBJ2-7 and V is TRBV5-1; 10 bases are shared with TRBD2. CDR3 length equals 15 residues. CDR1 is SGHRS, CDR2 YFSETQ, per germline. V shed 0 bases and J 4 bases; nucleotides not matched to a gene: 4. In DNA, the CDR3 is TGCGCCAGCAGCTTGGAGCCTAGCGGGAGTTACGAGCAGTACTTC. Its protein is CASSLEPSGSYEQYF.

The genes are TRBV30 and TRBJ2-7; D not certain. V was trimmed by 5 bases and J by 3 bases, leaving 14 bases between them. The CDR3 has 13 amino acids. The germline V gene has CDR1 GTSNPN and CDR2 SVGIG (reference sequence). Here the CDR3 reads CAWGDGSYYEQYF. The CDR3 DNA is TGTGCCTGGGGAGACGGCTCCTACTACGAGCAGTACTTC.

The CDR3 DNA is TGTGCCAGCAGTTTAGGGACAGACCAAGAGACCCAGTACTTC. This gives the protein CASSLGTDQETQYF. The chain employs TRBV28 and TRBJ2-5; TRBD1 matches 7 bases. CDR3 length: 14 amino acids. The V gene's germline CDR1 is MDHEN and CDR2 SYDVKM. With V trimmed by 2 bases and J by 0 bases, 0 bases remained unmatched.

The chain employs TRBV7-8 and TRBJ2-7, with D tentatively TRBD1 or TRBD2 (6 bases each). This CDR3 spans 18 amino acids. Germline CDR1 is SGHVS and CDR2 is FQNEAQ. V lost 0 bases and J 1 base, leaving 19 bases between the germline ends. The CDR3 DNA reads TGTGCCAGCAGCTTAGCGTGGGGGGCGCGTAGAGGTTCCTACGAGCAGTACTTC. The encoded protein is CASSLAWGARRGSYEQYF.

This clone is deemed medium-sized. The V call is TRBV2, the J call TRBJ1-3, with 9 positions matching TRBD1. The CDR3 runs to 15 residues. Germline-derived CDR1 and CDR2 are SNHLY and FYNNEI. The V and J ends lost 8 bases and 3 bases, in that order; junction bases with no gene match: 8. This CDR3 is CASSEGQGFGNTIYF. CDR3 nucleotides: TGTGCCAGCTCGGAGGGACAGGGTTTTGGAAACACCATATATTTT.

J is TRBJ2-7 and V is TRBV6-5; 7 bases agree with TRBD2. V was clipped by 4 bases and J by 2 bases; unmatched bases: 11. This CDR3 is 16 amino acids long. The germline V gene has CDR1 MNHEY and CDR2 SVGAGI. CDR3 DNA: TGTGCCAGCAGTTCCCCGAGGGTAGCGGGTACCTACGAGCAGTACTTC. Protein: CASSSPRVAGTYEQYF.

The chain joins TRBV18 to TRBJ2-2; TRBD2 is a possible D gene (5 bases). Germline V gene lookup returns CDR1 KGHSH and CDR2 LQKENI. Trimming removed 3 bases at V and 1 base at J, with 6 bases between. This CDR3 is 14 amino acids long. Written as DNA, the CDR3 is TGTGCCAGCTCACCCGGGGTGAACACCGGGGAGCTGTTTTTT. This gives the protein CASSPGVNTGELFF. Looking up the rest from reference TRBV18 and TRBJ2-2 gives the full variable domain: NAGVMQNPRHLVRRRGQEARLRCSPMKGHSHVYWYRQLPEEGLKFMVYLQKENIIDESGMPKERFSAEFPKEGPSILRIQQVVRGDSAAYFCASSPGVNTGELFFGEGSRLTVL.

V is TRBV6-6 and J is TRBJ2-7, with 10 positions matching TRBD1. Germline V CDR1 and CDR2: MNHNY, SVGAGI (reference sequence). Trimming removed 5 bases from V and 2 bases from J; junction bases left unmatched: 6. The CDR3 spans 15 residues. The CDR3 sequence: CASSPGQGGTYEQYF. The CDR3 coding sequence is TGTGCCAGCAGTCCCGGACAGGGGGGGACCTACGAGCAGTACTTC.

CDR3 DNA: TGTGCCAGTAGTCCCCCTGGCAGGCCCTATGGCTACACCTTC. This gives the protein CASSPPGRPYGYTF. The V and J genes are TRBV19 and TRBJ1-2; D is unclear. Deletions cut 5 bases from V and 4 bases from J, with 14 bases between. CDR3 length: 14 residues. Germline lookup yields CDR1 LNHDA and CDR2 SQIVND (reference sequence).

This chain uses TRBV2 with TRBJ2-2; D gene uncertain. Trimming took off 2 bases at V and 1 base at J, with 11 bases between the two ends. The CDR3 has 16 amino acids. The germline V gene encodes CDR1 SNHLY and CDR2 FYNNEI. CDR3 bases: TGTGCCAGCAGTGAAATCGGTAGACAGAACACCGGGGAGCTGTTTTTT. As protein: CASSEIGRQNTGELFF. The complete variable domain, with remaining parts taken from reference TRBV2 and TRBJ2-2, reads EPEVTQTPSHQVTQMGQEVILRCVPISNHLYFYWYRQILGQKVEFLVSFYNNEISEKSEIFDDQFSVERPDGSNFTLKIRSTKLEDSAMYFCASSEIGRQNTGELFFGEGSRLTVL.

The chain recombines TRBV7-3 with TRBJ1-2; D might be TRBD1 (5 bases). The CDR3 loop spans 14 amino acids. V was pared by 2 bases and J by 7 bases, with 14 bases between. Germline values: CDR1 SGHTA, CDR2 FQGTGA. The DNA of the CDR3 is TGTGCCAGCAGCTTACAGGGAGCAGTGGGTGGCTACACCTTC. It yields the protein CASSLQGAVGGYTF. Looking up the rest from reference TRBV7-3 and TRBJ1-2 gives the full variable domain: GAGVSQTPSNKVTEKGKYVELRCDPISGHTALYWYRQSLGQGPEFLIYFQGTGAADDSGLPNDRFFAVRPEGSVSTLKIQRTERGDSAVYLCASSLQGAVGGYTFGSGTRLTVV.

The chain carries TRBV6-5 and TRBJ2-7; D remains ambiguous. Germline lookup yields CDR1 MNHEY and CDR2 SVGAGI. Trimming removed 0 bases at V and 3 bases at J, with 12 bases between. CDR3 length: 15 residues. CDR3 DNA: TGTGCCAGCAGTTACTCCCGGTCAGGAAACTACGAGCAGTACTTC. It translates to CASSYSRSGNYEQYF.

A single count supports this clone. The chain combines TRBV9 with TRBJ2-5; 10 positions match TRBD2. The DNA end favors TRBJ2-7, so the J call may be wrong. CDR3 length: 16 residues. Germline CDR1 is SGDLS and CDR2 is YYNGEE. The CDR3 here is CASSVGSGRGGYEQYF. The CDR3 nucleotides read TGTGCCAGCAGCGTAGGCAGCGGGAGGGGCGGCTACGAGCAGTACTTC.

The chain combines TRBV6-6 with TRBJ2-7; TRBD1 is a possible D gene (6 bases). Trimming stripped 3 bases from V and 2 bases from J, with 11 bases between. Germline values: CDR1 MNHNY, CDR2 SVGAGI (reference sequence). The CDR3 consists of 14 residues. DNA of the CDR3: TGTGCCAGCAGTTATTCTGGGGGCACCTACGAGCAGTACTTC. Translated: CASSYSGGTYEQYF.

The genes are TRBV4-2 and TRBJ2-7; 9 bases fit TRBD1. Losses at the gene ends were 1 base for V and 0 bases for J; bases not matched to a gene: 10. The germline gives CDR1 LGHNA, CDR2 YNFKEQ. The CDR3 extends over 18 amino acids. The CDR3 spells CASSQGRSGQGSSYEQYF. The DNA for the CDR3 is TGTGCCAGCAGCCAAGGGAGGTCTGGACAGGGGTCCTCCTACGAGCAGTACTTC.

The chain employs TRBV5-4 and TRBJ2-1, with 10 bases that match TRBD2. The CDR3 extends over 15 amino acids. Germline V gives CDR1 SGHNT, CDR2 YYREEE (reference sequence). J gave up 6 bases and V 3 bases, and 6 bases lay outside the gene matches. Here the CDR3 DNA reads TGTGCCAGCAGCTCCGGTCTAGCGGGAGCCAATGAGCAGTTCTTC. Its translation: CASSSGLAGANEQFF.

Only one count was recorded for this clone. The chain links TRBV9 to TRBJ2-1; the match to TRBD2 covers 14 bases. The V segment lost 4 bases and the J segment 1 base; nucleotides outside the gene matches: 13. Germline V gene data show CDR1 as SGDLS and CDR2 as YYNGEE. This CDR3 region has 20 residues. DNA of the CDR3: TGTGCCAGCAGCCCGCGACTAGCGGGAGGGCCGGTGGTTTCCTACAATGAGCAGTTCTTC. Amino acid sequence: CASSPRLAGGPVVSYNEQFF.

This clone was recorded only once. CDR3 sequence (DNA): TGCGCCAGCAGCCAATACCTTAGCGGGAGGGCGGACCACGAGCAGTACTTC. Amino acids: CASSQYLSGRADHEQYF. The V call is TRBV4-3, the J call TRBJ2-7, with TRBD2 matching over 11 bases. This CDR3 comprises 17 residues. Trimming took 2 bases from V and 5 from J; bases not matched to a gene: 11. CDR1 and CDR2 from the germline V gene are LGHNA and YSLEER.